Presented here are 28 T cell receptor beta chains from one specimen sequenced in a study of CD8+CD57+ T cells in acquired aplastic anemia. According to the study, genomic DNA was the template for TCR beta VDJ and CDR3 profiling. MiXCR was run by TCRdb on the reads, yielding one entry per CDR3 protein. The profile shows around 200,000 distinct CDR3 sequences, about half of them singletons. The sample was sorted CD4+, CD8+, or CD8+CD57+ T cells (not recorded which) from PBMCs. All receptors come from a human donor in good health, serving as a control.

This clonotype was counted many times. The rearrangement uses TRBV10-2 and TRBJ2-1, with 9 bases fitting TRBD2. Looked up from germline, CDR1 is WSHSY and CDR2 is SAAADI. The CDR3 has 16 residues. V lost 7 bases to trimming and J lost 6 bases; unmatched junction nucleotides: 13. CDR3 region: CASILVGGTSLNEQFF. The CDR3 DNA follows: TGCGCCAGCATATTAGTAGGTGGGACTAGCCTCAATGAGCAGTTCTTC.

This clonotype was counted ten times or more. J is TRBJ1-1 and V is TRBV6-6; 10 bases align to TRBD1. The germline gives CDR1 MNHNY, CDR2 SVGAGI (reference sequence). CDR3 length equals 13 residues. With V trimmed by 10 bases and J by 10 bases, 12 bases remained unmatched. In DNA, the CDR3 is TGTGCCACCGGGACAGGGGAGCTCAGGGGAGCTTTCTTT. It codes for CATGTGELRGAFF.

This clonotype was seen at least ten times. The chain is built from TRBV20-1 and TRBJ1-1; a possible D gene is TRBD1 (5 bases). This CDR3 is 13 amino acids long. In germline, CDR1 is DFQATT, CDR2 SNEGSKA (reference sequence). Trimming removed 6 bases from V and 8 bases from J, with 19 bases in between. The CDR3 DNA reads as TGCAGTGCCAACCAACAGGCGGGGAAAGAAGCTTTCTTT. Protein: CSANQQAGKEAFF.

This clonotype was recorded many times. The rearrangement joins TRBV4-1 to TRBJ1-2, with D maybe TRBD1 (6 bases). The V gene's germline CDR1 is MGHRA and CDR2 YSYEKL. V lost 4 bases to trimming and J lost 0 bases, with 12 bases between them. The CDR3 contains 15 residues. CDR3 coding DNA: TGCGCCAGCAGCCCTAACAGGGCCACTAACTATGGCTACACCTTC. Protein sequence: CASSPNRATNYGYTF.

This clonotype was counted many times. The chain employs TRBV28 and TRBJ1-5; unclear D gene. The V and J ends lost 2 bases and 4 bases respectively, with 9 bases between them. This CDR3 contains 14 residues. Germline CDR1 is MDHEN and CDR2 is SYDVKM. CDR3 nucleotides: TGTGCCAGCAGTTTAGGGAGCTTAAATCAGCCCCAGCATTTT. It specifies CASSLGSLNQPQHF. Based on the CDR3 plus reference TRBV28 and TRBJ1-5, the full variable domain is DVKVTQSSRYLVKRTGEKVFLECVQDMDHENMFWYRQDPGLGLRLIYFSYDVKMKEKGDIPEGYSVSREKKERFSLILESASTNQTSMYLCASSLGSLNQPQHFGDGTRLSIL.

The chain links TRBV5-1 to TRBJ2-7, with a tentative D call TRBD2 (6 bases). Germline CDR1 is SGHRS and CDR2 is YFSETQ. The CDR3 extends over 14 amino acids. Trimming took 0 bases from V and 3 from J, leaving 10 bases between them. Written as DNA, the CDR3 is TGCGCCAGCAGCTTGGATGCGGGAAACTACGAGCAGTACGTC. This gives the protein CASSLDAGNYEQYV.

This clonotype occurred many times. The rearrangement uses TRBV7-9 and TRBJ1-5; D is ambiguous. CDR1 SEHNR and CDR2 FQNEAQ come from the germline V gene (reference sequence). This CDR3 is 13 amino acids long. Trimming removed 1 base at V and 5 bases at J, with 6 bases between. CDR3 protein: CASSLGQDQPQHF. The CDR3 coding sequence is TGTGCCAGCAGCTTAGGCCAGGATCAGCCCCAGCATTTT.

This clonotype was observed many times. J is TRBJ2-7 and V is TRBV4-2; 7 bases line up with TRBD1. Germline assignment: CDR1 LGHNA and CDR2 YNFKEQ. Trimming removed 4 bases from V and 7 bases from J; junction bases left unmatched: 16. The CDR3 contains 16 residues. The CDR3 DNA sequence: TGTGCCAGCAGCCTACGAACAGGGGTGACCCTTCGGGAGCAGTACTTC. Its protein product is CASSLRTGVTLREQYF.

The V gene is TRBV5-4, the J gene TRBJ2-1, with TRBD2 matching 11 bases. CDR3 size: 19 residues. CDR1 SGHNT and CDR2 YYREEE come from the germline V gene (reference sequence). Unmatched junction bases numbered 19, after V lost 5 bases and J lost 6 bases. CDR3 sequence (DNA): TGTGCCAGCAGTTTCCGACTAGCGGGGCTTGTCCTATATCGCAATGAGCAGTTCTTC. Encoded protein: CASSFRLAGLVLYRNEQFF.

This clonotype appeared many times. Compared with germline, one end of the junction differs, possibly owing to a read error. This CDR3 reads CASSLGQGERETQYF. The CDR3 coding sequence is TGTGCTAGCAGCTTAGGACAGGGGGAACGAGAGACCCAGTACTTC. V and J are TRBV7-7 and TRBJ2-5; 10 bases match TRBD1. Germline V gives CDR1 SSHAT, CDR2 FNYEAQ (reference sequence). This CDR3 is 15 amino acids long.

The CDR3 nucleotides read TGTGCCACCAGTGACTACGACAGGGGGCGGAATGAGCAGTTCTTC. Residues: CATSDYDRGRNEQFF. This chain uses TRBV24-1 with TRBJ2-1, with 10 bases fitting TRBD1. The CDR3 contains 15 residues. Germline V gene sequence: CDR1 KGHDR, CDR2 SFDVKD. The trim removed 4 bases at V and 7 bases at J, leaving 6 bases unmatched.

V is TRBV20-1 and J is TRBJ1-6; maybe TRBD1 (6 bases). Germline V gene data show CDR1 as DFQATT and CDR2 as SNEGSKA (reference sequence). V lost 3 bases, J lost 8 bases, and 14 bases lay in between. This CDR3 is built from 14 residues. CDR3 amino acids: CSASYETGDSPLHF. Written as DNA, the CDR3 is TGCAGTGCTAGTTATGAGACAGGTGATTCACCCCTCCACTTT.

This clonotype was observed a handful of times. This sequence joins TRBV7-8 and TRBJ1-2; 7 nucleotides line up with TRBD1. The junction had 10 bases not matched to a gene; V was cut back by 2 bases and J by 4 bases. The CDR3 sequence is 16 residues long. Germline CDR1 is SGHVS and CDR2 is FQNEAQ. For the CDR3, the DNA is TGTGCCAGCAGCTTAACCTACGGACAGGAACGCTATGGCTACACCTTC. It specifies CASSLTYGQERYGYTF.

Concerning this clonotype: With a much larger clone just one base away, this may be a read error. V gene TRBV10-3 combines with J gene TRBJ2-7, with D perhaps assigned TRBD1 or TRBD2 (5 bases each). This CDR3 region has 16 residues. Trimming shortened V by 5 bases and J by 2 bases, and 19 bases separated the two germline ends. Germline V lookup: CDR1 ENHRY, CDR2 SYGVKD. Here the CDR3 reads CAISFGVGGTTYEQYF. The CDR3 coding sequence is TGTGCCATCAGTTTCGGGGTTGGGGGTACAACCTACGAGCAGTACTTC.

This chain connects TRBV7-9 to TRBJ2-7; the match to TRBD1 covers 10 bases. Germline V CDR1 and CDR2: SEHNR, FQNEAQ (reference sequence). The CDR3 is 15 amino acids. The junction had 10 bases not matched to a gene; V was cut back by 8 bases and J by 3 bases. CDR3 DNA: TGTGCCAGCGGTAAATCGGACAGGGGGGTCTACGAGCAGTACTTC. This gives the protein CASGKSDRGVYEQYF. Together with reference TRBV7-9 and TRBJ2-7, the CDR3 gives the full variable domain: DTGVSQNPRHKITKRGQNVTFRCDPISEHNRLYWYRQTLGQGPEFLTYFQNEAQLEKSRLLSDRFSAERPKGSFSTLEIQRTEQGDSAMYLCASGKSDRGVYEQYFGPGTRLTVT.

This chain uses TRBV29-1 with TRBJ2-5, with a tentative D call TRBD1 (6 bases). The CDR3 is 12 residues long. Trimming left V 7 bases short and J 9 bases short, with 18 bases between. Per germline, CDR1 SQVTM and CDR2 ANQGSEA. The CDR3 DNA reads TGCAGCGGGGGGCAGGTGGGTCAGCCCCAGTACTTC. Its protein is CSGGQVGQPQYF.

The chain is built from TRBV30 and TRBJ1-2, with TRBD1 matching 10 bases. The CDR3 consists of 16 residues. V lost 2 bases, J lost 2 bases, and 8 bases stayed unmatched. Germline CDR1 and CDR2: GTSNPN and SVGIG (reference sequence). This CDR3 reads CAWSPFPGQGNYGYTF. The CDR3 coding sequence is TGTGCCTGGAGTCCCTTCCCGGGACAGGGGAACTATGGCTACACCTTC. Combining the CDR3 with reference TRBV30 and TRBJ1-2 gives the whole variable domain SQTIHQWPATLVQPVGSPLSLECTVEGTSNPNLYWYRQAAGRGLQLLFYSVGIGQISSEVPQNLSASRPQDRQFILSSKKLLLSDSGFYLCAWSPFPGQGNYGYTFGSGTRLTVV.

This rearrangement joins TRBV20-1 to TRBJ2-7; 11 bases match TRBD2. V was clipped by 0 bases and J by 4 bases; unmatched bases: 2. CDR3 length: 14 amino acids. Germline loops: CDR1 DFQATT, CDR2 SNEGSKA (reference sequence). Written as DNA, the CDR3 is TGCAGTGCTAGAGATAGCGGGGGGGCTTACGAGCAGTACTTC. Its translation is CSARDSGGAYEQYF.

This clonotype showed up many times. The chain carries TRBV20-1 and TRBJ2-5; 7 bases align to TRBD2. Germline V gives CDR1 DFQATT, CDR2 SNEGSKA (reference sequence). The CDR3 runs to 15 residues. After removal of 5 bases from V and 1 base from J, the junction contained 10 bases not matched to a gene. DNA for the CDR3: TGCAGTGCTCAACCGGCAGCGGGGATCCAAGAGACCCAGTACTTC. It translates to CSAQPAAGIQETQYF.

This rearrangement joins TRBV25-1 to TRBJ2-1; 15 nucleotides align to TRBD2. CDR1 is MGHDK and CDR2 is SYGVNS in the germline V gene. With 2 bases clipped from V and 9 bases from J, the junction kept 5 bases outside the gene matches. This CDR3 is built from 16 residues. CDR3 sequence: CASSENGLAGGREQFF. DNA for the CDR3: TGTGCCAGCAGTGAAAACGGACTAGCGGGAGGGCGTGAGCAGTTCTTC.

This clonotype occurred a few times. The chain employs TRBV29-1 and TRBJ1-2; D possibly corresponds to TRBD1 (6 bases). V lost 3 bases to trimming and J lost 3 bases, with 11 bases between them. The CDR3 consists of 13 residues. Germline V gene sequence: CDR1 SQVTM, CDR2 ANQGSEA. CDR3 coding DNA: TGCAGCGTTGATATCACAGGGCACTATGGCTACACCTTC. It yields the protein CSVDITGHYGYTF.

The V and J genes are TRBV9 and TRBJ1-2, with D hard to call. The CDR3 length is 15 residues. Trimming removed 0 bases from V and 7 bases from J, with 16 bases in between. CDR1 is SGDLS and CDR2 is YYNGEE in the germline V gene. As DNA, the CDR3 is TGTGCCAGCAGCGTAGCCCAAAATCGGAACCTTGGCTACACCTTC. It yields the protein CASSVAQNRNLGYTF. The entire variable domain, with the rest obtained from reference TRBV9 and TRBJ1-2, is as follows: DSGVTQTPKHLITATGQRVTLRCSPRSGDLSVYWYQQSLDQGLQFLIQYYNGEERAKGNILERFSAQQFPDLHSELNLSSLELGDSALYFCASSVAQNRNLGYTFGSGTRLTVV.

The gene calls are TRBV15 and TRBJ2-3, with 9 bases matching TRBD1. J lost 2 bases, V lost 9 bases, and 6 bases had no gene match. Germline V lookup: CDR1 LNHNV, CDR2 YYDKDF (reference sequence). The CDR3 has 14 amino acids. This chain's CDR3 is CATGTGRDTDTQYF. In DNA, the CDR3 is TGTGCCACTGGGACAGGGAGGGACACAGATACGCAGTATTTT.

The chain employs TRBV7-9 and TRBJ2-7; 11 bases agree with TRBD2. The CDR3 is 15 residues long. The germline gives CDR1 SEHNR, CDR2 FQNEAQ (reference sequence). Trimming cost V 0 bases and J 6 bases; bases outside gene matches: 4. The CDR3 nucleotides read TGTGCCAGCAGCTTAGCTAGCGGGGGGGCCGTCGAGCAGTACTTC. It translates to CASSLASGGAVEQYF.

Ten or more counts support this clonotype. The chain is built from TRBV9 and TRBJ1-2; D is ambiguous. The CDR3 totals 14 residues. Trimming cost V 3 bases and J 4 bases, with 13 bases left between them. CDR1 and CDR2 (germline): SGDLS, YYNGEE. CDR3 sequence: CASSAVGPSYGYTF. The CDR3 DNA is TGTGCCAGCAGCGCGGTGGGCCCTAGCTATGGCTACACCTTC.

With respect to this clonotype: Because it lacks the conserved phenylalanine or tryptophan at the end, this CDR3 is likely a read error. It is unclear where the CDR3 begins or ends on the DNA, so no DNA is shown, and the CDR3 is as TCRdb lists it. The chain links TRBV2 to TRBJ1-3; the table's D call TRBD1 went unverified against the DNA. Germline V gene data show CDR1 as SNHLY and CDR2 as FYNNEI. A total of 9 residues make up the CDR3, ends included. The CDR3 sequence is CARTGTANT.

The chain couples TRBV24-1 to TRBJ1-3; 8 bases match TRBD1. This CDR3 contains 15 residues. Trimming removed 4 bases from V and 2 bases from J; junction bases left unmatched: 3. The V gene's germline CDR1 is KGHDR and CDR2 SFDVKD. CDR3 nucleotide sequence: TGTGCCACCAGTGACGAGACAGGGGCTGGAAACACCATATATTTT. Translated, it gives CATSDETGAGNTIYF.

This clonotype showed up many times. The V gene is TRBV12-3 or TRBV12-4, the J gene TRBJ1-2; 9 bases fit TRBD1. The CDR3 is 14 residues long. Trimming took 5 bases from V and 8 from J; bases not matched to a gene: 9. The CDR3 DNA reads TGTGCCAGCAGTCGCCCGGGACAGGGAAAAGGCTACACCTTC. It specifies CASSRPGQGKGYTF.